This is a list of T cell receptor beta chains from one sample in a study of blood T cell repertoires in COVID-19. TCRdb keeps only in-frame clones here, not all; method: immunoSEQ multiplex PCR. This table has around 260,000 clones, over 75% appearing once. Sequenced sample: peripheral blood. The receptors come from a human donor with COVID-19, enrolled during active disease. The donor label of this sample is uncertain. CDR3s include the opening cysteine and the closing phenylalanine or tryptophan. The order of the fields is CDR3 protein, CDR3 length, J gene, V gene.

CDR3 protein: CASGASGTAYNEQFF
CDR3 length: 15
J gene: TRBJ2-1
V gene: TRBV5-5

CDR3 protein: CASSLGANTGELFF
CDR3 length: 14
J gene: TRBJ2-2
V gene: TRBV7-8

CDR3 protein: CASTQLPADRAYGYTF
CDR3 length: 16
J gene: TRBJ1-2
V gene: TRBV25-1

CDR3 protein: CASSKDGTSTDTQYF
CDR3 length: 15
J gene: TRBJ2-3
V gene: TRBV11-2

CDR3 protein: CASSFRQGRLETQYF
CDR3 length: 15
J gene: TRBJ2-5
V gene: TRBV7-3

CDR3 protein: CAWSGGNTEAFF
CDR3 length: 12
J gene: TRBJ1-1
V gene: TRBV30

CDR3 protein: CASSLGLAGRETQYF
CDR3 length: 15
J gene: TRBJ2-5
V gene: TRBV7-3

CDR3 protein: CASSLMAGQALNTEAFF
CDR3 length: 17
J gene: TRBJ1-1
V gene: TRBV5-1

CDR3 protein: CASSSEGWEGKGYTF
CDR3 length: 15
J gene: TRBJ1-2
V gene: TRBV5-4

CDR3 protein: CASSLDRPSGNTIYF
CDR3 length: 15
J gene: TRBJ1-3
V gene: TRBV5-1

CDR3 protein: CANRSRGSSGNTIYF
CDR3 length: 15
J gene: TRBJ1-3
V gene: TRBV11-3

CDR3 protein: CSVDLDPGETQYF
CDR3 length: 13
J gene: TRBJ2-5
V gene: TRBV29-1

CDR3 protein: CASSRRQGYEQYF
CDR3 length: 13
J gene: TRBJ2-7
V gene: TRBV12-3/TRBV12-4

CDR3 protein: CASGRLRSGSYEQYF
CDR3 length: 15
J gene: TRBJ2-7
V gene: TRBV19

CDR3 protein: CSVETSGYYGYTF
CDR3 length: 13
J gene: TRBJ1-2
V gene: TRBV29-1

CDR3 protein: CASSIGEAGTEAFF
CDR3 length: 14
J gene: TRBJ1-1
V gene: TRBV19

CDR3 protein: CASSQDLGDGSEQFF
CDR3 length: 15
J gene: TRBJ2-1
V gene: TRBV4-3

CDR3 protein: CASSFSSGIAKNIQYF
CDR3 length: 16
J gene: TRBJ2-4
V gene: TRBV28

CDR3 protein: CASSPSGQREAFF
CDR3 length: 13
J gene: TRBJ1-1
V gene: TRBV6-5

CDR3 protein: CASSAFVGATYEQYF
CDR3 length: 15
J gene: TRBJ2-7
V gene: TRBV9

CDR3 protein: CASSLGWDRSTEAFF
CDR3 length: 15
J gene: TRBJ1-1
V gene: TRBV14

CDR3 protein: CASRTLAGAGGANVLTF
CDR3 length: 17
J gene: TRBJ2-6
V gene: TRBV28

CDR3 protein: CASSPPGTGISYEQYF
CDR3 length: 16
J gene: TRBJ2-7
V gene: TRBV5-6

CDR3 protein: CSGSPGTGVFNEQYF
CDR3 length: 15
J gene: TRBJ2-7
V gene: TRBV29-1

CDR3 protein: CASSQLAGSYNEQFF
CDR3 length: 15
J gene: TRBJ2-1
V gene: TRBV14

CDR3 protein: CASSVERGDAEAFF
CDR3 length: 14
J gene: TRBJ1-1
V gene: TRBV6-4

CDR3 protein: CASSAGGTEAFF
CDR3 length: 12
J gene: TRBJ1-1
V gene: TRBV11-3

CDR3 protein: CASSTLYTQYF
CDR3 length: 11
J gene: TRBJ2-3
V gene: TRBV27

CDR3 protein: CASSHRDSETQYF
CDR3 length: 13
J gene: TRBJ2-5
V gene: TRBV4-1

CDR3 protein: CASSLVLAGVYEQYF
CDR3 length: 15
J gene: TRBJ2-7
V gene: TRBV14

CDR3 protein: CASSSRDRHTEAFF
CDR3 length: 14
J gene: TRBJ1-1
V gene: TRBV19

CDR3 protein: CASSQRGSTNEKLFF
CDR3 length: 15
J gene: TRBJ1-4
V gene: TRBV16

CDR3 protein: CASSTQGTSGGLLQYF
CDR3 length: 16
J gene: TRBJ2-7
V gene: TRBV11-2

CDR3 protein: CASSWGQLNTEAFF
CDR3 length: 14
J gene: TRBJ1-1
V gene: TRBV5-4

CDR3 protein: CASSERGTGVSTDTQYF
CDR3 length: 17
J gene: TRBJ2-3
V gene: TRBV6-1

CDR3 protein: CASSQLGLGADTQYF
CDR3 length: 15
J gene: TRBJ2-3
V gene: TRBV4-3

CDR3 protein: CASSPRGAPHTGELFF
CDR3 length: 16
J gene: TRBJ2-2
V gene: TRBV19

CDR3 protein: CASSQDSRGETQYF
CDR3 length: 14
J gene: TRBJ2-5
V gene: TRBV4-3

CDR3 protein: CASSQDRGASYNEQFF
CDR3 length: 16
J gene: TRBJ2-1
V gene: TRBV3-1/TRBV3-2

CDR3 protein: CASRQPGLVQPQHF
CDR3 length: 14
J gene: TRBJ1-5
V gene: TRBV28

CDR3 protein: CASSPPQGGSYNEQFF
CDR3 length: 16
J gene: TRBJ2-1
V gene: TRBV18

CDR3 protein: CAISEATGEQFF
CDR3 length: 12
J gene: TRBJ2-1
V gene: TRBV10-3

CDR3 protein: CASSNRAVGPQHF
CDR3 length: 13
J gene: TRBJ1-5
V gene: TRBV6-5

CDR3 protein: CASSLENSGNYGYTF
CDR3 length: 15
J gene: TRBJ1-2
V gene: TRBV5-4

CDR3 protein: CASSLTPGQGVEQYF
CDR3 length: 15
J gene: TRBJ2-7
V gene: TRBV9

CDR3 protein: CAIHRHPSNQPQHF
CDR3 length: 14
J gene: TRBJ1-5
V gene: TRBV10-3

CDR3 protein: CASSEQGNQPQHF
CDR3 length: 13
J gene: TRBJ1-5
V gene: TRBV6-1

CDR3 protein: CASSLRGRDATEAFF
CDR3 length: 15
J gene: TRBJ1-1
V gene: TRBV5-6

CDR3 protein: CSVGERSAQPQHF
CDR3 length: 13
J gene: TRBJ1-5
V gene: TRBV29-1

CDR3 protein: CASSTRTGELFF
CDR3 length: 12
J gene: TRBJ2-2
V gene: TRBV19

CDR3 protein: CASSPGTGPYGYTF
CDR3 length: 14
J gene: TRBJ1-2
V gene: TRBV19

CDR3 protein: CASSDKGLSNSPLHF
CDR3 length: 15
J gene: TRBJ1-6
V gene: TRBV2

CDR3 protein: CASSQSTGELFF
CDR3 length: 12
J gene: TRBJ2-2
V gene: TRBV3-1/TRBV3-2